What follows is one T cell receptor (beta chain) and its context. No antigen is known for it. Uncontrolled infection, other autoimmune disease, pregnancy or lactation disqualified patients from enrolment. The data derive from a study of T cells in Graves' hyperthyroidism and ophthalmopathy. Study-wide results and limits: Expanded thyroid clonotypes (above 0.001) were mostly also found in blood. Ophthalmopathy got predicted by the model a median around 6.8 months before its onset.

Germline V gives CDR1 SQVTM, CDR2 ANQGSEA. This CDR3 comprises 14 residues. Unmatched junction bases numbered 9, after V lost 7 bases and J lost 2 bases. RNA transcripts yielded amplified TCR beta CDR3 regions. Carried out on the TCR CDR3, a first-round RT-PCR used the HTBI primer set. Using its own MiXCR run on the multiplex PCR reads, TCRdb lists one record per CDR3 protein. The sample has 480,000 or so distinct CDR3 sequences, 46% seen once. The source of this sequence is an adult woman with Graves' disease, either hyperthyroidism or ophthalmopathy (not recorded which). The gene calls are TRBV29-1 and TRBJ1-2; 8 nucleotides agree with TRBD1. Input material: peripheral blood or thyroid tissue (not recorded which). The CDR3 DNA sequence: TGCAGCGCCACAGGGGGATTGGGGAACTATGGCTACACCTTC. Translating it yields CSATGGLGNYGYTF.